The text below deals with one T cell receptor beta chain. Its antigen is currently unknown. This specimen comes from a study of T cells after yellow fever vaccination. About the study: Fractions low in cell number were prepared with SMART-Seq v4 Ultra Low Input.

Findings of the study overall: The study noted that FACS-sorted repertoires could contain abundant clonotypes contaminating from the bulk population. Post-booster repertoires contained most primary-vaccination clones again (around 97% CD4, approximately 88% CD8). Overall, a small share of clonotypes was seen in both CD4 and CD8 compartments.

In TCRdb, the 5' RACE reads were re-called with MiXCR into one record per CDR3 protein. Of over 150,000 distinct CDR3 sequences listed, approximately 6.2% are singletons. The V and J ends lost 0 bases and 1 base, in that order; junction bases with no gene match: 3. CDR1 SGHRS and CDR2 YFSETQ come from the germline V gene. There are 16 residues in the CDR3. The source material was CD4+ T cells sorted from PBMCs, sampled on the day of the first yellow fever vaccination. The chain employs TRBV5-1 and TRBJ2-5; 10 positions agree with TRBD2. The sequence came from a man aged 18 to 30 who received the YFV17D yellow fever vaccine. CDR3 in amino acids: CASSLAASGGQETQYF. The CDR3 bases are TGCGCCAGCAGCTTGGCTGCTAGCGGGGGCCAAGAGACCCAGTACTTC.